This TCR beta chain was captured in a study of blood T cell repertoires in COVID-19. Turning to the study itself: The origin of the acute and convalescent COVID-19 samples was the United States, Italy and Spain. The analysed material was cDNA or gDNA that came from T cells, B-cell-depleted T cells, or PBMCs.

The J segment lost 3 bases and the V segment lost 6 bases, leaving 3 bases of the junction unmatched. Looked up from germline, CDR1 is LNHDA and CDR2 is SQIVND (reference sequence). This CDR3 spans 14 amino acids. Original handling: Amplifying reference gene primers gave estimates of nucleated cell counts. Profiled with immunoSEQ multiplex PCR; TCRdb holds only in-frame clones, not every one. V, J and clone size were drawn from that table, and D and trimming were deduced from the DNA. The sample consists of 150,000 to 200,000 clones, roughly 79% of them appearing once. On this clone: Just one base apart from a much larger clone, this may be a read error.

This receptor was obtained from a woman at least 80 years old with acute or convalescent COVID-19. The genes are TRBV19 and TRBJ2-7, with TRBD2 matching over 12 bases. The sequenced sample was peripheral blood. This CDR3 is CASSLTSGSYEQYF. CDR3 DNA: TGTGCCAGTAGCCTGACTAGCGGGAGCTACGAGCAGTACTTC.